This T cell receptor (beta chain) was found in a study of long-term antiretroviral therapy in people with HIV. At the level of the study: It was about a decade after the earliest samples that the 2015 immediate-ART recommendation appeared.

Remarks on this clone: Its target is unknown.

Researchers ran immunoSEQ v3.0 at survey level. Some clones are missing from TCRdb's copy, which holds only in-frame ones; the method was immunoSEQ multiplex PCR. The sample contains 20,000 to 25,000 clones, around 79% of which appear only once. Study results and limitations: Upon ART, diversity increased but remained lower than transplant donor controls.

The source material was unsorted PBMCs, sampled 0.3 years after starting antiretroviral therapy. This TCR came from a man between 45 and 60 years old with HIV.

CDR3 coding DNA: TGTGCCAGCAGTGTCCCCAACACCGGGGAGCTGTTTTTT. It encodes CASSVPNTGELFF. This chain links TRBV2 with TRBJ2-2; the D is unclear. The CDR3 length is 13 residues. Between the trimmed V and J ends, which lost 4 bases and 2 bases, there was a span of 5 bases. Germline values: CDR1 SNHLY, CDR2 FYNNEI.